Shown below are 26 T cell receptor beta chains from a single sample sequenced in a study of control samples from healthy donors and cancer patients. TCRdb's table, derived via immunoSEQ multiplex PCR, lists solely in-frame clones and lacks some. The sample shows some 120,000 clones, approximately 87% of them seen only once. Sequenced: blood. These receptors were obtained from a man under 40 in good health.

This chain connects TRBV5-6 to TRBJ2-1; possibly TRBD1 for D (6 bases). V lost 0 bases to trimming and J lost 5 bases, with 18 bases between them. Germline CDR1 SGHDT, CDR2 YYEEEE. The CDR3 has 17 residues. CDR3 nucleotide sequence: TGTGCCAGCAGCTTGGGTATGGGATGGCAGGGGAACAATGAGCAGTTCTTC. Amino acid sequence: CASSLGMGWQGNNEQFF.

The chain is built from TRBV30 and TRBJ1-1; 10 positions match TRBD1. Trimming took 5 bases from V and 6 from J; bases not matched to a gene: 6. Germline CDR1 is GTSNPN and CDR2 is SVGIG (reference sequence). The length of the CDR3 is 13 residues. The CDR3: CAWDGQGEAEAFF. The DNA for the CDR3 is TGTGCCTGGGACGGACAGGGGGAGGCTGAAGCTTTCTTT.

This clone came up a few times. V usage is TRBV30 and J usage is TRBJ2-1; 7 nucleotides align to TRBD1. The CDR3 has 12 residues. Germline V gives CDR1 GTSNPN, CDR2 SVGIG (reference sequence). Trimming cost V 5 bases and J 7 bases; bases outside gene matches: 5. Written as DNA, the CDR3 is TGTGCCTGGGGACAGGTAGGGAATGAGCAGTTCTTC. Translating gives CAWGQVGNEQFF.

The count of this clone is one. CDR3 DNA sequence: TGTGCCAGCAGCTTAAGGGTGGCGGGGAGCAATCAGCCCCAGCATTTT. Its translation: CASSLRVAGSNQPQHF. This sequence joins TRBV7-2 and TRBJ1-5; D gene unclear. V lost 2 bases, J lost 1 base, and 12 bases lay in between. Germline V gene sequence: CDR1 SGHTA, CDR2 FQGNSA. The CDR3 spans 16 residues.

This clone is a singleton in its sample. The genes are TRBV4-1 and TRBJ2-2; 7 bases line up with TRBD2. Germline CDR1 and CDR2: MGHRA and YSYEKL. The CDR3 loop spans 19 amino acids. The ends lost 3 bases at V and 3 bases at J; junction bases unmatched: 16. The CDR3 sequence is CASSHPGLLGRGDTGELFF. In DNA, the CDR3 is TGCGCCAGCAGCCACCCGGGACTCCTAGGGAGGGGTGACACCGGGGAGCTGTTTTTT.

The CDR3 loop is CASMSRDNSPLHF. DNA of the CDR3: TGTGCCAGCATGAGTAGGGATAATTCACCCCTCCACTTT. The chain carries TRBV6-6 and TRBJ1-6; no definite D call. The CDR3 length is 13 residues. Between the trimmed V and J ends, which lost 7 bases and 5 bases, there was a span of 9 bases. The V gene's germline CDR1 is MNHNY and CDR2 SVGAGI (reference sequence).

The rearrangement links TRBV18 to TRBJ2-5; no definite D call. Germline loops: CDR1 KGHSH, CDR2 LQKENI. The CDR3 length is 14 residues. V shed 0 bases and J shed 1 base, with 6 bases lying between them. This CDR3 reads CASSPPYGQETQYF. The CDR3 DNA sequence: TGTGCCAGCTCACCACCGTACGGCCAAGAGACCCAGTACTTC.

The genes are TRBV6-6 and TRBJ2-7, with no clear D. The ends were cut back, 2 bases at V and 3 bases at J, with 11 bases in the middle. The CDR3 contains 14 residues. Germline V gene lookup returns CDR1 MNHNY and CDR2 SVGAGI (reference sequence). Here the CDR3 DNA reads TGTGCCAGCAGTTACGGGATAACTGACTACGAGCAGTACGTC. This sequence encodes CASSYGITDYEQYV.

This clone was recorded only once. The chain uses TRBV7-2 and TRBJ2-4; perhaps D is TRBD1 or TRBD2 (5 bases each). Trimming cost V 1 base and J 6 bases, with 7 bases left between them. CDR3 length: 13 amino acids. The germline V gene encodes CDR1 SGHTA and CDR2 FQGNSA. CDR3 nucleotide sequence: TGTGCCAGCAGCTTAGGAGGGGTAAACATTCAGTACTTC. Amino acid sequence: CASSLGGVNIQYF.

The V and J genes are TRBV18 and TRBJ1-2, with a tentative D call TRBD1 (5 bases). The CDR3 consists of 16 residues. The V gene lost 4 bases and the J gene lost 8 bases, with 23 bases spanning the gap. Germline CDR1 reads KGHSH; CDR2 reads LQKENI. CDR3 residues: CASSLGQATRVMGYTF. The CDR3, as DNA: TGTGCCAGCTCACTAGGACAAGCTACTCGGGTCATGGGCTACACCTTC.

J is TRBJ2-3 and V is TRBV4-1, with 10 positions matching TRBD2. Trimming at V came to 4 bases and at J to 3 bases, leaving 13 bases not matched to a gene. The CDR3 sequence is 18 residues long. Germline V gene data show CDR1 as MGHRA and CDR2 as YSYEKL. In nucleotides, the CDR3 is TGCGCCAGCAGCCTATTGCTCCCTTTAGCGGGGGGTACAGATACGCAGTATTTT. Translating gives CASSLLLPLAGGTDTQYF.

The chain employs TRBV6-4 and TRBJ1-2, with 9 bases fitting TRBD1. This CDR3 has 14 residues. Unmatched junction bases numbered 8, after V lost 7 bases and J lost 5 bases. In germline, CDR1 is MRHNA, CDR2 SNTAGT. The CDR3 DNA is TGTGCCAGCAAGGGCAACGGACAGGGGTATGGCTACACCTTC. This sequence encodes CASKGNGQGYGYTF.

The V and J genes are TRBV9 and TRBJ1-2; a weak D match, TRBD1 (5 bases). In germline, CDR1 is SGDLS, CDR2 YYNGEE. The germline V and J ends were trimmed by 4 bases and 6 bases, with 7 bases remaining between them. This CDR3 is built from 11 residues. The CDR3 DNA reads TGTGCCAGCAGCTCCAGGGATGGCTACACCTTC. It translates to CASSSRDGYTF.

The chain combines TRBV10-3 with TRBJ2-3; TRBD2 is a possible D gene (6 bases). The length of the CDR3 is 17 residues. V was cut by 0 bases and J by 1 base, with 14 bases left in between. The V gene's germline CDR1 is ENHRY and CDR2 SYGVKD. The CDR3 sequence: CAISESRRVGGTDTQYF. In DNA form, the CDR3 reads TGTGCCATCAGTGAGTCGAGGAGGGTTGGGGGCACAGATACGCAGTATTTT.

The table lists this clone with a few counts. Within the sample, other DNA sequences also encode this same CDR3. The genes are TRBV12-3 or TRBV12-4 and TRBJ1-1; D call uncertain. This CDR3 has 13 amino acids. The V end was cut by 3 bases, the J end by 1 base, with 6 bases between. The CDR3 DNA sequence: TGTGCCAGCAGTTTCTCCGAGAACACTGAAGCTTTCTTT. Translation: CASSFSENTEAFF.

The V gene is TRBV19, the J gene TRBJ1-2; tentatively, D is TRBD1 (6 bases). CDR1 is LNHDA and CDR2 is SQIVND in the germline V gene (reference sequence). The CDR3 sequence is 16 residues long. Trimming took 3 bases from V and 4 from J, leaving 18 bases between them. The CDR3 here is CASSITGRTVGYGYTF. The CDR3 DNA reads TGTGCCAGTAGTATTACCGGGAGGACAGTTGGCTATGGCTACACCTTC.

The CDR3 DNA reads TGCGCCAGCAGTAACAGGGGGCTAACTGAAGCTTTCTTT. It specifies CASSNRGLTEAFF. The gene calls are TRBV10-1 and TRBJ1-1; 9 bases agree with TRBD1. With V trimmed by 5 bases and J by 5 bases, 3 bases remained unmatched. The CDR3 extends over 13 amino acids. Germline V gives CDR1 WNHNN, CDR2 SYGVQD (reference sequence).

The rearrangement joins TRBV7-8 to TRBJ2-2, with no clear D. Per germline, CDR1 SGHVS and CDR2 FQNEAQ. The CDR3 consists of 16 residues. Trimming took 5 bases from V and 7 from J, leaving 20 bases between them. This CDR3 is CASSLRTGVEVGELFF. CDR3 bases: TGTGCCAGCAGCCTGAGGACGGGTGTAGAAGTCGGGGAGCTGTTTTTT.

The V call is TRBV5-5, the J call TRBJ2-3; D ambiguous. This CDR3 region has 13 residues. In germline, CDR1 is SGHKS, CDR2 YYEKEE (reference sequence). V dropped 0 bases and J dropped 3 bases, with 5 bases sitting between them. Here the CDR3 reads CASSLGGTDTQYF. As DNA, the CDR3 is TGTGCCAGCAGCTTGGGGGGAACAGATACGCAGTATTTT.

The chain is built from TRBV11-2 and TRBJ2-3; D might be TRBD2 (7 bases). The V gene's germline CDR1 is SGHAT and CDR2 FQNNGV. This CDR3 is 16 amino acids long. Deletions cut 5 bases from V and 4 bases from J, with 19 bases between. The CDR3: CASSPRGGGMADTQYF. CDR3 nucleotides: TGTGCCAGCAGCCCCCGCGGCGGGGGCATGGCAGATACGCAGTATTTT.

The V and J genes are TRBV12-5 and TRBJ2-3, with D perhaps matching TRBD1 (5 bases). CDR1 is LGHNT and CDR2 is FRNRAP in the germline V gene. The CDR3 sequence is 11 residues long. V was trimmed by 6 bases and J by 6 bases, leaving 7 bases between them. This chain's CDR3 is CASGSGDTQYF. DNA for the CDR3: TGTGCTAGTGGCTCAGGGGATACGCAGTATTTT. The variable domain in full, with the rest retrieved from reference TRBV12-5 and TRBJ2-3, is DARVTQTPRHKVTEMGQEVTMRCQPILGHNTVFWYRQTMMQGLELLAYFRNRAPLDDSGMPKDRFSAEMPDATLATLKIQPSEPRDSAVYFCASGSGDTQYFGPGTRLTVL.

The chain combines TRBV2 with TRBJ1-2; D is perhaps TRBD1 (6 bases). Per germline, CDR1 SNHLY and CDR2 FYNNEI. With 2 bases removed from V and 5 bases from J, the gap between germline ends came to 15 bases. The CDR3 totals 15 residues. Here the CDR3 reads CASSEILPGAYGYTF. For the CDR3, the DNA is TGTGCCAGCAGTGAAATACTTCCAGGGGCGTATGGCTACACCTTC.

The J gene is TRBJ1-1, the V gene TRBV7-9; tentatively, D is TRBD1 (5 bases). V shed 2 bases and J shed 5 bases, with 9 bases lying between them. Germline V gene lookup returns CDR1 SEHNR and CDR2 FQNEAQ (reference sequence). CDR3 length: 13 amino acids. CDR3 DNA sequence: TGTGCCAGCAGCTTACCTTGGGGGACTGAAGCTTTCTTT. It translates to CASSLPWGTEAFF.

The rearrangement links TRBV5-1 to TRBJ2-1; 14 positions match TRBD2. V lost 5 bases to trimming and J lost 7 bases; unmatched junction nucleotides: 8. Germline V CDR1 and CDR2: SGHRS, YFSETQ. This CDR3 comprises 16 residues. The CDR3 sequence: CASRSGTSGGMNEQFF. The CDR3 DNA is TGCGCCAGCAGGTCCGGGACTAGCGGGGGAATGAATGAGCAGTTCTTC. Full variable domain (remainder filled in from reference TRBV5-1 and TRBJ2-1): KAGVTQTPRYLIKTRGQQVTLSCSPISGHRSVSWYQQTPGQGLQFLFEYFSETQRNKGNFPGRFSGRQFSNSRSEMNVSTLELGDSALYLCASRSGTSGGMNEQFFGPGTRLTVL.

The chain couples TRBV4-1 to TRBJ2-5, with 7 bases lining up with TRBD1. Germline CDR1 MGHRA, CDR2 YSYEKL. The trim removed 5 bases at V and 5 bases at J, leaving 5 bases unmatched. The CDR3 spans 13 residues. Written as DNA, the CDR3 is TGCGCCAGCAGCTTTCAGGGGGAGGAGACCCAGTACTTC. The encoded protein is CASSFQGEETQYF.

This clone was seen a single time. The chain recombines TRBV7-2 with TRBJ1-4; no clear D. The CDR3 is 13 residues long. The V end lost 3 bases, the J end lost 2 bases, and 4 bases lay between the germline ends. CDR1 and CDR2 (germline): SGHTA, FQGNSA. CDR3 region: CASSFGTNEKLFF. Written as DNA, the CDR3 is TGTGCCAGCAGCTTCGGGACTAATGAAAAACTGTTTTTT.